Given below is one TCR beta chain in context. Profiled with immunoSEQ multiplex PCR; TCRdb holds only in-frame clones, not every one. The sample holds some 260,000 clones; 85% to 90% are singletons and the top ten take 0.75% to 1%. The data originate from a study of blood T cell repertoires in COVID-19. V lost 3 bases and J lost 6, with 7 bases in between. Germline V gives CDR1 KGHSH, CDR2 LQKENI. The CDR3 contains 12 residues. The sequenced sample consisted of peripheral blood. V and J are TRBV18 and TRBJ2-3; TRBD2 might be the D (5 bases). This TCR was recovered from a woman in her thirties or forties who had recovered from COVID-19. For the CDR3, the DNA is TGTGCCAGCTCACCGACTACTGATACGCAGTATTTT. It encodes CASSPTTDTQYF.